These 15 T cell receptor beta chains share one sample of origin, sequenced in a study of T cells after posttransplantation cyclophosphamide (dated by TCRdb to about 2016). Library creation used the immunoSEQ multiplex PCR assay. This is the immuneACCESS table as TCRdb keeps it, with only in-frame sequences that have V and J called. A part of the clones is gone; compared with another copy, unresolved V genes explain less than half, and the rest is unexplained. A total of more than 9,500 clones appear in this sample, around 81% of them only once. The ten top clones hold roughly 3.7% of the sample. A control cohort of 11 patients who had been given myeloablative marrow transplants with methotrexate plus a calcineurin inhibitor was sampled 1 year after transplant. The sequencing here drew on PBMCs, taken 350 to 400 days after allogeneic stem cell transplant with calcineurin inhibitor and methotrexate. These receptors all stem from a young adult male patient who received an allogeneic stem cell transplant from an unrelated donor, was CMV-positive, and had acute GVHD only. Some T cells may derive from the graft donor when a transplant has been performed.

The chain carries TRBV11-1 and TRBJ2-3; possibly TRBD2 for D (6 bases). Germline assignment: CDR1 SGHAT and CDR2 FQDESV (reference sequence). The ends were cut back, 5 bases at V and 5 bases at J, with 14 bases in the middle. This CDR3 comprises 14 residues. The chain's CDR3 is CASSRGQGGDTQYF. The CDR3 DNA reads as TGTGCCAGCAGCCGTGGGCAGGGAGGAGATACGCAGTATTTT.

The rearrangement joins TRBV5-1 to TRBJ1-2; D ambiguous. With 0 bases removed from V and 0 bases from J, the gap between germline ends came to 6 bases. In germline, CDR1 is SGHRS, CDR2 YFSETQ. CDR3 length equals 14 residues. CDR3 region: CASSLASANYGYTF. For the CDR3, the DNA is TGCGCCAGCAGCTTGGCCTCGGCTAACTATGGCTACACCTTC.

This chain links TRBV5-4 with TRBJ1-1; 8 bases are a match to TRBD1. J gave up 4 bases and V 2 bases, and 10 bases lay outside the gene matches. Germline loops: CDR1 SGHNT, CDR2 YYREEE (reference sequence). The CDR3 covers 16 residues. CDR3 DNA sequence: TGTGCCAGCAGCTTAAACCAGGGGGCGCCTGGCACTGAAGCTTTCTTT. Protein product: CASSLNQGAPGTEAFF.

The chain employs TRBV4-2 and TRBJ1-2; 11 nucleotides align to TRBD1. With V trimmed by 3 bases and J by 2 bases, 14 bases remained unmatched. From germline, CDR1 is LGHNA and CDR2 YNFKEQ. The CDR3 covers 19 residues. The CDR3 region is CASSQEPGQGVMSNYGYTF. CDR3 DNA: TGTGCCAGCAGCCAGGAACCGGGACAGGGGGTTATGTCGAACTATGGCTACACCTTC.

This clone was recorded once. The chain carries TRBV6-1 and TRBJ1-2; TRBD1 aligns across 9 bases. CDR1 and CDR2 (germline): MNHNS, SASEGT. The CDR3 is made up of 15 amino acids. With 7 bases clipped from V and 6 bases from J, the junction kept 12 bases outside the gene matches. The CDR3: CASMLDRGSSNGYTF. CDR3 in DNA: TGTGCCAGCATGTTGGACAGGGGAAGTAGTAATGGCTACACCTTC.

The CDR3 region is CASSLGTRSTGELFF. The CDR3 bases are TGTGCCAGCAGCTTAGGGACACGCTCCACCGGGGAGCTGTTTTTT. This chain joins TRBV5-6 and TRBJ2-2; D is possibly TRBD1 (6 bases). The CDR3 is 15 residues long. Germline CDR1 is SGHDT and CDR2 is YYEEEE. Trimming stripped 2 bases from V and 4 bases from J, with 12 bases between.

The chain recombines TRBV6-1 with TRBJ2-5; D possibly corresponds to TRBD1 (5 bases). Germline assignment: CDR1 MNHNS and CDR2 SASEGT. Trimming removed 2 bases from V and 3 bases from J, with 10 bases in between. The CDR3 spans 14 residues. The CDR3 sequence: CASSEWGREETQYF. As DNA, the CDR3 is TGTGCCAGCAGTGAATGGGGCAGGGAAGAGACCCAGTACTTC.

The rearrangement joins TRBV5-4 to TRBJ2-1, with 10 bases that match TRBD2. V lost 5 bases and J lost 2; bases outside the gene matches: 4. This CDR3 is built from 15 residues. Germline V CDR1 and CDR2: SGHNT, YYREEE (reference sequence). CDR3: CASRLLAGAYNEQFF. CDR3 DNA sequence: TGTGCCAGCAGGCTGCTAGCGGGGGCCTACAATGAGCAGTTCTTC.

This chain links TRBV7-2 with TRBJ2-2; 7 bases map to TRBD2. V was clipped by 4 bases and J by 7 bases; unmatched bases: 9. The CDR3 is 15 residues long. Germline assignment: CDR1 SGHTA and CDR2 FQGNSA. The CDR3, as DNA: TGTGCCAGCAGCTCTAGGACGGGGGAGGGCGGGGAGCTGTTTTTT. It is translated as CASSSRTGEGGELFF. Based on the CDR3 plus reference TRBV7-2 and TRBJ2-2, the full variable domain is GAGVSQSPSNKVTEKGKDVELRCDPISGHTALYWYRQSLGQGLEFLIYFQGNSAPDKSGLPSDRFSAERTGGSVSTLTIQRTQQEDSAVYLCASSSRTGEGGELFFGEGSRLTVL.

This clone was recorded only once. This sequence joins TRBV2 and TRBJ2-1; a possible D gene is TRBD1 (6 bases). Trimming took 6 bases from V and 13 from J, leaving 16 bases between them. Per germline, CDR1 SNHLY and CDR2 FYNNEI. The CDR3 length is 12 residues. In DNA form, the CDR3 reads TGTGCCAGCAGCGAACCAGGACAGAGACAGTTCTTC. Its protein is CASSEPGQRQFF. Supplemented by reference TRBV2 and TRBJ2-1, the full variable domain reads EPEVTQTPSHQVTQMGQEVILRCVPISNHLYFYWYRQILGQKVEFLVSFYNNEISEKSEIFDDQFSVERPDGSNFTLKIRSTKLEDSAMYFCASSEPGQRQFFGPGTRLTVL.

The chain joins TRBV7-3 to TRBJ2-6; 8 bases agree with TRBD1. This CDR3 comprises 17 residues. Per the germline V gene, CDR1 is SGHTA and CDR2 is FQGTGA. V shed 5 bases, J shed 0 bases, and the junction held 6 bases outside the gene matches. The CDR3 DNA reads TGTGCCAGCAGCATGGGACAGGTCAGCTCTGGGGCCAACGTCCTGACTTTC. Translating gives CASSMGQVSSGANVLTF.

The chain is built from TRBV9 and TRBJ2-5, with 10 bases fitting TRBD1. CDR3 length: 15 residues. Trimming removed 4 bases from V and 5 bases from J; junction bases left unmatched: 8. Per the germline V gene, CDR1 is SGDLS and CDR2 is YYNGEE. CDR3 sequence: CASSTPGQGTETQYF. The CDR3 coding sequence is TGTGCCAGCAGCACCCCGGGACAGGGGACCGAGACCCAGTACTTC.

This clone was detected only a few times. The rearrangement links TRBV5-1 to TRBJ1-2, with D possibly matching TRBD1 (5 bases). V lost 0 bases and J lost 4, with 10 bases in between. The CDR3 totals 14 residues. In germline, CDR1 is SGHRS, CDR2 YFSETQ. The CDR3 is CASSLAGNSYGYTF. Here the CDR3 DNA reads TGCGCCAGCAGCTTGGCAGGGAACTCCTATGGCTACACCTTC. Complete variable domain (other parts from reference TRBV5-1 and TRBJ1-2): KAGVTQTPRYLIKTRGQQVTLSCSPISGHRSVSWYQQTPGQGLQFLFEYFSETQRNKGNFPGRFSGRQFSNSRSEMNVSTLELGDSALYLCASSLAGNSYGYTFGSGTRLTVV.

The chain is built from TRBV29-1 and TRBJ1-2, with 10 bases fitting TRBD1. The J segment lost 2 bases and the V segment lost 7 bases, leaving 7 bases of the junction unmatched. This CDR3 is built from 14 residues. From germline, CDR1 is SQVTM and CDR2 ANQGSEA. DNA of the CDR3: TGCAGCGCCGGGGACAGGGGAAACAACTATGGCTACACCTTC. As protein: CSAGDRGNNYGYTF.

This clone was detected only a few times. The rearrangement joins TRBV5-6 to TRBJ1-3; 9 nucleotides align to TRBD1. In germline, CDR1 is SGHDT, CDR2 YYEEEE. After removal of 2 bases from V and 7 bases from J, the junction contained 16 bases not matched to a gene. This CDR3 is built from 18 residues. As DNA, the CDR3 is TGTGCCAGCAGCTTAGGCCCGGGGACAGGGAGTTTTGTGAACACCATATATTTT. Translated, it gives CASSLGPGTGSFVNTIYF.